This TCR beta chain is drawn from a study of T cell repertoires in cytomegalovirus infection. Study conclusions and caveats: HLA-C-restricted CMV-specific TCR beta clonotypes prevailed in the ex vivo response.

The germline CDR1 and CDR2 sequences are MNHEY and SVGEGT. The CDR3 is made up of 14 amino acids. V shed 5 bases and J 6 bases; nucleotides not matched to a gene: 6. This clonotype appeared once. Its antigen is undetermined. TCRdb reanalysed the reads using MiXCR and keeps one entry per CDR3 protein. The sample includes fewer than 950,000 distinct CDR3 sequences, 32% of them seen just once. The source was cultured CD8+ T cells from PBMCs, collected from culture after CMV antigen stimulation. This sequence originates from a human donor in good health (CMV status not recorded). Some clones in this sample may be carry-over from other donors' samples. V and J are TRBV6-2 or TRBV6-3 and TRBJ1-2, with 10 bases that match TRBD1. CDR3 nucleotides: TGTGCCAGCAGTGGCGACAGGGGGCAAGATGGCTACACCTTC. Translation: CASSGDRGQDGYTF.